The 20 T cell receptor beta chains below come from one sample, sequenced in a study of CD8 T cells in ankylosing spondylitis. Via MiXCR, TCRdb re-called the 5' RACE reads, giving one row per CDR3 protein. The table includes approximately 290,000 distinct CDR3 sequences, less than 25% detected once. Sample: blood, either unsorted or a sorted T cell fraction (not recorded which). Receptor source: a female donor with ankylosing spondylitis or in good health (not recorded which).

There are a few counts of this clonotype. The chain uses TRBV20-1 and TRBJ2-1, with 10 bases aligning to TRBD2. CDR1 is DFQATT, CDR2 SNEGSKA, per germline (reference sequence). This CDR3 is 16 amino acids long. The trim removed 4 bases at V and 7 bases at J, leaving 13 bases unmatched. The CDR3 bases are TGCAGTGCTACCCCCCTTCTAGCGGGAGTCCTGAATGAGCAGTTCTTC. Its translation: CSATPLLAGVLNEQFF.

The J gene is TRBJ2-5, the V gene TRBV10-3; D is possibly TRBD1 (5 bases). The CDR3 length is 13 residues. The V and J ends lost 0 bases and 5 bases respectively, with 7 bases between them. Germline loops: CDR1 ENHRY, CDR2 SYGVKD. In nucleotides, the CDR3 is TGTGCCATCAGTGAGTCGAAGGGGGAGACCCAGTACTTC. As protein: CAISESKGETQYF.

The chain carries TRBV6-2 or TRBV6-3 and TRBJ1-1; D not certain. The CDR3 is 15 residues long. CDR1 is MNHEY, CDR2 SVGEGT, per germline. Deletions cut 5 bases from V and 0 bases from J, with 13 bases between. CDR3 nucleotide sequence: TGTGCCAGCAGTAGCGTAAATTATTTGAACACTGAAGCTTTCTTT. The encoded protein is CASSSVNYLNTEAFF.

This clonotype has a count of ten or more. The chain couples TRBV7-2 to TRBJ2-5, with TRBD2 matching over 10 bases. Trimming removed 5 bases from V and 4 bases from J; junction bases left unmatched: 7. The CDR3 length is 15 residues. The V gene's germline CDR1 is SGHTA and CDR2 FQGNSA. CDR3 loop: CASSHRTSGGETQYF. In DNA form, the CDR3 reads TGTGCCAGCAGCCACCGGACTAGCGGTGGAGAGACCCAGTACTTC.

This clonotype was recorded many times. The rearrangement uses TRBV18 and TRBJ2-5; TRBD2 is a possible D gene (5 bases). V lost 0 bases and J 5 bases, leaving 10 bases between the germline ends. From germline, CDR1 is KGHSH and CDR2 LQKENI. The CDR3 length is 14 residues. CDR3 sequence: CASSPPSGWETQYF. The DNA for the CDR3 is TGTGCCAGCTCACCACCGTCGGGATGGGAGACCCAGTACTTC.

The V gene is TRBV9, the J gene TRBJ2-6; weak D call: TRBD2 (6 bases). CDR1 SGDLS and CDR2 YYNGEE come from the germline V gene. The CDR3 sequence is 15 residues long. V lost 2 bases and J 1 base, leaving 7 bases between the germline ends. The CDR3 is CASSVGGSGANVLTF. DNA for the CDR3: TGTGCCAGCAGCGTCGGGGGTTCTGGGGCCAACGTCCTGACTTTC.

This clonotype was observed a few times. This chain links TRBV28 with TRBJ2-7; 8 bases are shared with TRBD2. Trimming took 5 bases from V and 0 from J; bases not matched to a gene: 6. In germline, CDR1 is MDHEN, CDR2 SYDVKM. The CDR3 loop spans 15 amino acids. The CDR3 protein is CASSLTSVSSYEQYF. The CDR3 coding sequence is TGTGCCAGCAGTCTGACTAGCGTAAGCTCCTACGAGCAGTACTTC. The full variable domain, in which reference TRBV28 and TRBJ2-7 provide the parts outside the CDR3, is DVKVTQSSRYLVKRTGEKVFLECVQDMDHENMFWYRQDPGLGLRLIYFSYDVKMKEKGDIPEGYSVSREKKERFSLILESASTNQTSMYLCASSLTSVSSYEQYFGPGTRLTVT.

The chain has TRBV27 and TRBJ2-1, with 8 bases that match TRBD1. J gave up 7 bases and V 6 bases, and 14 bases lay outside the gene matches. The CDR3 sequence is 16 residues long. CDR1 and CDR2 from the germline V gene are MNHEY and SMNVEV (reference sequence). In DNA, the CDR3 is TGTGCCAGCAGGCCGTTGCCTGGACAGGGAGTAAATGAGCAGTTCTTC. Amino acid sequence: CASRPLPGQGVNEQFF.

CDR3 amino acids: CASSIGQGNYGYTF. The CDR3 bases are TGTGCCAGCAGCATCGGACAGGGTAACTATGGCTACACCTTC. V usage is TRBV5-6 and J usage is TRBJ1-2; 8 bases match TRBD1. CDR3 size: 14 residues. V trimming: 4 bases; J trimming: 1 base; junction bases outside the gene matches: 3. Germline V lookup: CDR1 SGHDT, CDR2 YYEEEE.

This clonotype showed up just a few times. The chain has TRBV10-2 and TRBJ2-1; 12 positions agree with TRBD2. The J segment lost 5 bases and the V segment lost 4 bases, leaving 12 bases of the junction unmatched. CDR1 and CDR2 (germline): WSHSY, SAAADI. The CDR3 loop spans 18 amino acids. In nucleotides, the CDR3 is TGCGCCAGCAGTGTAAGAATAGGTCTAGCGGGAGGGAACAATGAGCAGTTCTTC. Translating gives CASSVRIGLAGGNNEQFF.

This clonotype came up a few times. The chain uses TRBV24-1 and TRBJ2-1; D call uncertain. The CDR3 loop spans 13 amino acids. The ends were cut back, 4 bases at V and 8 bases at J, with 11 bases in the middle. Germline lookup yields CDR1 KGHDR and CDR2 SFDVKD. DNA of the CDR3: TGTGCCACCAGTGACCACTACATCCATGAGCAGTTCTTC. It is translated as CATSDHYIHEQFF.

The J gene is TRBJ2-1, the V gene TRBV20-1, with 7 bases identical to TRBD2. Germline loops: CDR1 DFQATT, CDR2 SNEGSKA (reference sequence). V shed 3 bases and J 7 bases; nucleotides not matched to a gene: 3. The CDR3 length is 12 residues. The CDR3 region has the DNA TGCAGTGCTAGCGGGAGGAGGAATGAGCAGTTCTTC. Translated: CSASGRRNEQFF.

In its sample, this clonotype was seen a few times. This chain uses TRBV7-8 with TRBJ2-1; no reliable D call. Between the trimmed V and J ends, which lost 1 base and 8 bases, there was a span of 9 bases. There are 13 residues in the CDR3. Looked up from germline, CDR1 is SGHVS and CDR2 is FQNEAQ. CDR3 protein: CASSLGSIYEQFF. CDR3 DNA sequence: TGTGCCAGCAGCTTAGGATCAATTTATGAGCAGTTCTTC.

This clonotype was counted only a few times. This chain links TRBV12-3 or TRBV12-4 with TRBJ2-5; weak D call: TRBD2 (6 bases). This CDR3 is 15 amino acids long. V was pared by 5 bases and J by 4 bases, with 17 bases between. CDR3 sequence reads: CASSLGGVGRETQYF. DNA of the CDR3: TGTGCCAGCAGTCTGGGGGGAGTTGGGCGAGAGACCCAGTACTTC.

Ten or more counts support this clonotype. The rearrangement joins TRBV6-5 to TRBJ1-1; D unresolved. From germline, CDR1 is MNHEY and CDR2 SVGAGI. Trimming pared 7 bases from V and 1 base from J, leaving 4 bases between. CDR3 length: 11 amino acids. The chain's CDR3 is CASKANTEAFF. Written as DNA, the CDR3 is TGTGCCAGCAAGGCGAACACTGAAGCTTTCTTT.

This clonotype has just a few counts. The V and J genes are TRBV11-3 and TRBJ2-1, with TRBD2 matching over 8 bases. The germline CDR1 and CDR2 sequences are SGHNT and YENEEA. The CDR3 loop spans 15 amino acids. The junction had 2 bases not matched to a gene; V was cut back by 0 bases and J by 4 bases. The CDR3 reads CASSLDGREYNEQFF. For the CDR3, the DNA is TGTGCCAGCAGCTTAGACGGGAGGGAGTACAATGAGCAGTTCTTC.

This clonotype has more than one count but fewer than ten. The J gene is TRBJ2-7, the V gene TRBV7-9; 10 positions agree with TRBD2. In germline, CDR1 is SEHNR, CDR2 FQNEAQ (reference sequence). The CDR3 extends over 17 amino acids. The J segment lost 2 bases and the V segment lost 5 bases, leaving 12 bases of the junction unmatched. The CDR3 coding sequence is TGTGCCAGCAGCCTCAAAACCTTAGCGGGAGGAGCCTACGAGCAGTACTTC. Encoded protein: CASSLKTLAGGAYEQYF.

This clonotype was seen only once. The chain has TRBV10-2 and TRBJ2-7, with D possibly TRBD2 on 5 matching bases. The CDR3 is made up of 14 amino acids. In germline, CDR1 is WSHSY, CDR2 SAAADI. Trimming removed 4 bases at V and 0 bases at J, with 10 bases between. The DNA of the CDR3 is TGCGCCAGCAGTGTACCGGGGTTCTCCTACGAGCAGTACTTC. It translates to CASSVPGFSYEQYF.

A few counts support this clonotype. The CDR3 region is CASSPIASGSSEQYF. CDR3 sequence (DNA): TGTGCCAGCAGCCCAATCGCTAGCGGGAGCTCCGAGCAGTACTTC. The chain combines TRBV7-3 with TRBJ2-7; 10 bases are shared with TRBD2. Trimming cost V 5 bases and J 6 bases; bases outside gene matches: 10. In germline, CDR1 is SGHTA, CDR2 FQGTGA. The CDR3 totals 15 residues.

The rearrangement joins TRBV10-2 to TRBJ2-7; 9 bases line up with TRBD2. The CDR3 loop spans 16 amino acids. Germline V gene sequence: CDR1 WSHSY, CDR2 SAAADI. V was pared by 0 bases and J by 5 bases, with 8 bases of the junction left unmatched. The CDR3 nucleotides read TGCGCCAGCAGTGAGTCGAGGGCTAGCGGGAAACACGAGCAGTACTTC. Protein product: CASSESRASGKHEQYF.